A selection of T cell receptor beta chains follows, all from one sample in a study of blood T cell repertoires in COVID-19. The table came from immunoSEQ multiplex PCR; TCRdb's copy has only in-frame clones and leaves some out. Among approximately 380,000 clones listed, approximately 90% were seen once. Sequencing was carried out using PBMCs or T cells enriched from blood (not recorded which). The source of these receptors is a woman aged 40 to 55 who had been exposed to COVID-19. The CDR3 runs from the conserved cysteine through the conserved F or W. The D gene is left open where the match is weak. A row's size may be missing; if present it is once, few, many or a size class.

CDR3 length,J gene,V gene,clone size,D gene,CDR3 protein,CDR3 DNA
15,TRBJ1-2,TRBV15,-,-,CATSRDRTPNYGYTF,TGTGCCACCAGCAGAGATCGGACACCGAACTATGGCTACACCTTC
13,TRBJ2-5,TRBV11-3,-,TRBD2,CASTREGKETQYF,TGTGCCAGCACCCGGGAGGGGAAAGAGACCCAGTACTTC
15,TRBJ2-7,TRBV6-2/TRBV6-3,many,TRBD2,CASSTGLAGAYEQYF,TGTGCCAGCAGTACTGGACTAGCGGGCGCCTACGAGCAGTACTTC
13,TRBJ2-1,TRBV5-6,once,-,CASSVVTYNEQFF,TGTGCCAGCAGCGTTGTAACCTACAATGAGCAGTTCTTC
13,TRBJ2-2,TRBV5-6,-,TRBD2,CASSLTSPGELFF,TGTGCCAGCAGCCTGACTAGCCCCGGGGAGCTGTTTTTT
15,TRBJ2-1,TRBV7-3,-,TRBD2,CASSLGLAVYNEQFF,TGTGCCAGCAGCTTAGGACTAGCGGTATACAATGAGCAGTTCTTC
15,TRBJ1-6,TRBV6-6,-,-,CASSSGDTYNSPLHF,TGTGCCAGCAGTTCAGGGGACACCTATAATTCACCCCTCCACTTT
15,TRBJ1-4,TRBV15,-,-,CATSRDGRVNEKLFF,TGTGCCACCAGCAGAGATGGGAGGGTTAATGAAAAACTGTTTTTT
17,TRBJ2-7,TRBV30,-,-,CAWSEDLAWAPTTEQYF,TGTGCCTGGAGTGAGGATCTCGCTTGGGCTCCGACTACCGAGCAGTACTTC
16,TRBJ2-1,TRBV9,-,TRBD1,CASSLRTGSSYNEQFF,TGTGCCAGCAGCCTCCGGACAGGGAGCTCCTACAATGAGCAGTTCTTC
15,TRBJ1-2,TRBV9,-,TRBD1,CASSVDGQGRYGYTF,TGTGCCAGCAGCGTAGATGGACAGGGGCGCTATGGCTACACCTTC
14,TRBJ1-1,TRBV7-9,-,-,CASSLVTGNTEAFF,TGTGCCAGCAGTTTAGTTACAGGGAACACTGAAGCTTTCTTT
16,TRBJ1-6,TRBV2,-,-,CASSETQGGSASPLHF,TGTGCCAGCAGTGAGACCCAAGGAGGGTCCGCTTCACCCCTCCACTTT
14,TRBJ1-5,TRBV7-9,-,-,CASSRSSSNQPQHF,TGTGCCAGCAGCCGTAGTTCCAGCAATCAGCCCCAGCATTTT
14,TRBJ1-3,TRBV9,-,-,CASSRAGSGNTIYF,TGTGCCAGCAGCCGTGCAGGGTCTGGAAACACCATATATTTT
15,TRBJ2-1,TRBV6-5,-,TRBD1,CASGSGTGKVNEQFF,TGTGCCAGCGGCTCCGGGACAGGGAAAGTGAATGAGCAGTTCTTC
15,TRBJ1-5,TRBV6-5,-,-,CASRWGGEANQPQHF,TGTGCCAGCAGGTGGGGCGGGGAAGCCAATCAGCCCCAGCATTTT
16,TRBJ2-7,TRBV19,-,TRBD1,CASSLIGTGVFYEQYF,TGTGCCAGTAGCCTCATCGGGACAGGGGTTTTCTACGAGCAGTACTTC
15,TRBJ1-1,TRBV9,-,-,CASSVDPVMNTEAFF,TGTGCCAGCAGCGTAGATCCAGTGATGAACACTGAAGCTTTCTTT
14,TRBJ1-5,TRBV9,-,TRBD1,CASSLTGDREPQHF,TGTGCCAGCAGCCTTACAGGGGACAGGGAGCCCCAGCATTTT
16,TRBJ1-2,TRBV15,-,-,CATSRDPSLWNYGYTF,TGTGCCACCAGCAGAGATCCCAGTCTTTGGAACTATGGCTACACCTTC
16,TRBJ1-2,TRBV7-2,-,TRBD1,CASSAFIFQGAGGYTF,TGTGCCAGCAGCGCGTTCATCTTCCAGGGGGCTGGTGGCTACACCTTC
17,TRBJ2-1,TRBV19,-,-,CASSIVIATSSYNEQFF,TGTGCCAGTAGTATAGTAATAGCGACTAGCTCCTACAATGAGCAGTTCTTC
11,TRBJ1-2,TRBV19,-,-,CASSEPYGYTF,TGTGCCAGTAGTGAGCCCTATGGCTACACCTTC
14,TRBJ2-7,TRBV7-9,-,TRBD1,CASSIGTGFYEQYF,TGTGCCAGCAGCATCGGGACAGGTTTCTACGAGCAGTACTTC